This is a list of T cell receptor beta chains from one sample in a study of early T cells in non-severe SARS-CoV-2 infection. TCRdb called the 5' RACE reads again in MiXCR, with one record for every CDR3 protein. The sample has approximately 49,000 distinct CDR3 sequences; approximately 12% are singletons. The sample comprised whole blood. The receptors shown here come from an adult who was a healthcare worker with PCR-confirmed SARS-CoV-2 infection or an uninfected control (not recorded which). Both conserved end residues are part of each CDR3. The D gene is left open where the match is weak. Clone size is given for some rows only: seen once, a few or many times, or a class if the clone is expanded.

CASQGVHNQPQHF	TGTGCCAGCCAGGGAGTTCACAATCAGCCCCAGCATTTT	TRBV6-1	TRBJ1-5	13	.	.
CSVEKGTGANVLTF	TGCAGCGTTGAAAAGGGTACCGGGGCCAACGTCCTGACTTTC	TRBV29-1	TRBJ2-6	14	.	many
CASSYSRQGLDNSPLHF	TGTGCCAGCAGTTACTCTCGACAGGGGTTGGACAATTCACCCCTCCACTTT	TRBV6-6	TRBJ1-6	17	TRBD1	many
CASRKAGVWQETQYF	TGTGCCAGCCGGAAGGCGGGAGTATGGCAAGAGACCCAGTACTTC	TRBV3-1	TRBJ2-5	15	TRBD2	many
CASSLRQGVIGQETQYF	TGTGCCAGCAGTTTAAGGCAGGGGGTAATCGGCCAAGAGACCCAGTACTTC	TRBV12-3/TRBV12-4	TRBJ2-5	17	TRBD1	few
CSATKAGGSYNEQFF	TGCAGTGCTACCAAAGCGGGGGGCTCCTACAATGAGCAGTTCTTC	TRBV20-1	TRBJ2-1	15	TRBD2	once
CASSFSGRYNEQFF	TGTGCCAGCAGCTTTAGCGGGAGGTACAATGAGCAGTTCTTC	TRBV13	TRBJ2-1	14	TRBD2	many
CAINRDRTYNEQFF	TGTGCCATCAACCGAGACAGGACCTACAATGAGCAGTTCTTC	TRBV10-3	TRBJ2-1	14	.	.
CASSRSPGREQFF	TGTGCCAGCAGCCGGTCTCCAGGGCGTGAGCAGTTCTTC	TRBV7-9	TRBJ2-1	13	.	many
CASSLWGSNTGELFF	TGCGCCAGCAGCTTGTGGGGGTCGAACACCGGGGAGCTGTTTTTT	TRBV5-1	TRBJ2-2	15	.	.
CASSNDRESQPQHF	TGTGCCAGCAGCAATGACAGGGAAAGTCAGCCCCAGCATTTT	TRBV7-9	TRBJ1-5	14	TRBD1	few
CASSLTGTGGTDTQYF	TGTGCCAGCAGCCTCACCGGGACAGGGGGCACAGATACGCAGTATTTT	TRBV3-1	TRBJ2-3	16	TRBD1	many
CASSEAITGTANSPLHF	TGTGCCAGCAGCGAGGCAATCACCGGGACAGCAAATTCACCCCTCCACTTT	TRBV9	TRBJ1-6	17	TRBD1	many
CSVEKGGFNTGELFF	TGCAGCGTTGAGAAGGGAGGGTTCAACACCGGGGAGCTGTTTTTT	TRBV29-1	TRBJ2-2	15	TRBD2	few
CASSLAAGTYEQYF	TGCGCCAGCAGCTTGGCCGCGGGAACCTACGAGCAGTACTTC	TRBV5-1	TRBJ2-7	14	.	few
CASSLSSGGYNEQFF	TGTGCCAGCAGCTTATCTAGCGGGGGGTACAATGAGCAGTTCTTC	TRBV7-3	TRBJ2-1	15	TRBD2	many
CASSHPGTSDNNEQFF	TGTGCCAGCAGCCACCCCGGGACTAGCGACAACAATGAGCAGTTCTTC	TRBV11-2	TRBJ2-1	16	TRBD2	few
CASSFAGQNEKLFF	TGTGCCAGCAGCTTTGCGGGACAGAATGAAAAACTGTTTTTT	TRBV7-2	TRBJ1-4	14	TRBD1	.
CASSPRTGNYGYTF	TGTGCCAGCAGCCCTAGAACAGGGAACTATGGCTACACCTTC	TRBV7-2	TRBJ1-2	14	.	many
CASSYSQRPPGLHVDTQYF	TGTGCCAGCAGTTACTCCCAACGACCCCCGGGACTACACGTGGATACGCAGTATTTT	TRBV6-2/TRBV6-3	TRBJ2-3	19	TRBD2	.
CASSLGSGRVSYNEQFF	TGTGCCAGCAGCTTAGGGAGCGGGAGAGTCTCCTACAATGAGCAGTTCTTC	TRBV7-2	TRBJ2-1	17	TRBD2	.
CAISDQDRAKAKNIQYF	TGTGCCATCAGTGACCAGGACAGGGCAAAAGCCAAAAACATTCAGTACTTC	TRBV10-3	TRBJ2-4	17	TRBD1	many
CASSLAPDRGGYTF	TGCGCCAGCAGCTTGGCCCCCGACCGTGGGGGCTACACCTTC	TRBV5-1	TRBJ1-2	14	.	many
CSVEDRFGITDMQYF	TGCAGCGTTGAAGACAGGTTCGGGATCACAGATATGCAGTATTTT	TRBV29-1	TRBJ2-3	15	.	.
CSVENGQGGLYGYTF	TGCAGCGTTGAAAACGGACAGGGTGGCCTCTATGGCTACACCTTC	TRBV29-1	TRBJ1-2	15	TRBD1	many
CASSPRAGAREQYF	TGTGCCAGCAGCCCTAGGGCCGGGGCGAGGGAGCAGTACTTC	TRBV7-2	TRBJ2-7	14	.	.
CASRTYAGTTDNEQFF	TGTGCCAGCAGAACTTATGCCGGGACAACCGACAATGAGCAGTTCTTC	TRBV7-9	TRBJ2-1	16	.	many
CASSPTSVTDTQYF	TGTGCCAGCAGTCCGACTAGCGTCACAGATACGCAGTATTTT	TRBV6-6	TRBJ2-3	14	TRBD2	.
CASSPKPRTGELFF	TGTGCCAGCTCACCAAAGCCTCGCACCGGGGAGCTGTTTTTT	TRBV18	TRBJ2-2	14	.	many
CASQGNNEQSF	TGTGCCAGCCAGGGTAACAATGAGCAGTCCTTC	TRBV6-5	TRBJ2-1	11	.	few
CASTPGHTQYF	TGTGCCAGCACCCCGGGCCATACGCAGTATTTT	TRBV28	TRBJ2-3	11	.	many
CASSFSGRTSDTQYF	TGTGCCAGCAGCTTTAGCGGGAGGACCTCAGATACGCAGTATTTT	TRBV7-9	TRBJ2-3	15	TRBD2	many
CASSQDSGRGTDTQYF	TGTGCCAGCAGCCAAGATAGCGGGAGGGGCACAGATACGCAGTATTTT	TRBV4-2	TRBJ2-3	16	TRBD2	many
CAISAQYNEQFF	TGTGCCATCAGTGCGCAATACAATGAGCAGTTCTTC	TRBV10-3	TRBJ2-1	12	.	.
CASSTGDTTEAFF	TGTGCCAGCAGCACAGGGGATACCACTGAAGCTTTCTTT	TRBV12-3/TRBV12-4	TRBJ1-1	13	TRBD1	.
CASSLNLAGTGELFF	TGTGCCAGCAGCTTAAATCTAGCCGGCACCGGGGAGCTGTTTTTT	TRBV7-6	TRBJ2-2	15	.	.
CASGTSTGELFF	TGTGCCAGTGGGACCTCGACCGGGGAGCTGTTTTTT	TRBV19	TRBJ2-2	12	.	.
CSVTDRDNQPQHF	TGCAGCGTGACGGACAGGGACAATCAGCCCCAGCATTTT	TRBV29-1	TRBJ1-5	13	TRBD1	medium-sized
CSARSAGQGTGTQYF	TGCAGTGCTAGATCTGCGGGACAGGGCACAGGGACCCAGTACTTC	TRBV20-1	TRBJ2-5	15	TRBD1	few
CSVETPASAYGYTF	TGCAGCGTTGAAACGCCGGCGTCTGCCTATGGCTACACCTTC	TRBV29-1	TRBJ1-2	14	.	few
CASSLQGNGYTF	TGTGCCAGCAGTCTCCAGGGGAATGGCTACACCTTC	TRBV28	TRBJ1-2	12	.	few
CATSGQGSNQPQHF	TGTGCCACCAGTGGCCAAGGGAGCAATCAGCCCCAGCATTTT	TRBV24-1	TRBJ1-5	14	.	many
CASTDASGPLYEQYF	TGTGCCAGCACGGACGCGTCGGGACCCTTATACGAGCAGTACTTC	TRBV7-2	TRBJ2-7	15	.	.
CASSLRGGRRQETQYF	TGTGCCAGCAGCTTACGTGGCGGGAGGCGGCAAGAGACCCAGTACTTC	TRBV11-2	TRBJ2-5	16	TRBD2	few
CASSLGRQGGSNQPQHF	TGTGCCAGCAGCTTAGGGAGACAGGGCGGTAGCAATCAGCCCCAGCATTTT	TRBV7-8	TRBJ1-5	17	TRBD1	many
CASSYSETRGGEQYF	TGTGCCAGCAGTTACTCGGAGACAAGGGGAGGCGAGCAGTACTTC	TRBV6-6	TRBJ2-7	15	.	many
CASSMDGGNTEAFF	TGCGCCAGCAGCATGGACGGGGGAAACACTGAAGCTTTCTTT	TRBV5-1	TRBJ1-1	14	.	many
CASSLGLASYEQYF	TGTGCCAGCAGCTTGGGACTAGCTTCCTACGAGCAGTACTTC	TRBV7-2	TRBJ2-7	14	TRBD2	many
CASSYEREYSPLHF	TGTGCCAGCAGTTACGAACGGGAATATTCACCCCTCCACTTT	TRBV6-6	TRBJ1-6	14	.	few
CASSLFITASNYGYTF	TGTGCCAGCAGTTTATTTATTACAGCTTCTAACTATGGCTACACCTTC	TRBV28	TRBJ1-2	16	.	many
CASSGQTGNGYTF	TGTGCCAGCAGCGGACAAACAGGGAACGGCTACACCTTC	TRBV7-3	TRBJ1-2	13	.	few
CASSQDRPGTGELFF	TGCGCCAGCAGCCAAGATAGGCCAGGCACCGGGGAGCTGTTTTTT	TRBV4-1	TRBJ2-2	15	.	.
CASTPTGDYGYTF	TGTGCCAGCACACCGACAGGGGACTATGGCTACACCTTC	TRBV25-1	TRBJ1-2	13	TRBD1	.
CASSSQGLADTQYF	TGTGCCAGCAGCTCACAGGGATTGGCAGATACGCAGTATTTT	TRBV5-4	TRBJ2-3	14	.	many